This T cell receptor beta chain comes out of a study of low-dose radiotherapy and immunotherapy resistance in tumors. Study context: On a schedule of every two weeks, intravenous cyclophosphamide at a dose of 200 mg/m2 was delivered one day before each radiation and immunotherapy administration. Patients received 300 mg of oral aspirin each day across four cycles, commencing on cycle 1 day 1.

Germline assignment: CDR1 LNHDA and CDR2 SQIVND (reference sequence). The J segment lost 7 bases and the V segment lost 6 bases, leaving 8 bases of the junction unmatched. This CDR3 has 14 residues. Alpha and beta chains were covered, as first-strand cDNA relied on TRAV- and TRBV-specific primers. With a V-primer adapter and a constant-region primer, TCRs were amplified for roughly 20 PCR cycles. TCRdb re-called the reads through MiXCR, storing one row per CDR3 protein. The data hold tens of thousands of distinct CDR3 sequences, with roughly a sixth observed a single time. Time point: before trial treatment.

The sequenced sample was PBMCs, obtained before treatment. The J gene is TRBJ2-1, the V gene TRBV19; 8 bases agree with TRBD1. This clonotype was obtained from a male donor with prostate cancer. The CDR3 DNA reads TGTGCCAGTAGAGGCCGGGACAGGAGTAATGAGCAGTTCTTC. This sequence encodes CASRGRDRSNEQFF. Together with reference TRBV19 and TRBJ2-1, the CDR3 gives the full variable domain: DGGITQSPKYLFRKEGQNVTLSCEQNLNHDAMYWYRQDPGQGLRLIYYSQIVNDFQKGDIAEGYSVSREKKESFPLTVTSAQKNPTAFYLCASRGRDRSNEQFFGPGTRLTVL.